The clone carrying this TCR beta chain was seen many times. Its specificity is unknown. CDR3 length: 12 amino acids. Trimming removed 6 bases from V and 5 bases from J, with 10 bases in between. Germline assignment: CDR1 SGHVS and CDR2 FQNEAQ. Time point of the sample: patch test 1, 2 weeks after DPC sensitization. Stated treatment: therapeutic diphenylcyclopropenone sensitization with weekly scalp DPC. Unfractionated whole blood yielded the extracted total RNA. Ahead of applying each patch test, blood was sampled. The record originates from a study of human T cells and chemical hapten exposure. On the study more broadly: Alopecia areata, totalis or universalis affected patients, mainly female. Findings of the study overall: TCRs exceeding a frequency of 1 in 1000 stayed unchanged under DPC sensitization.

For the library, individual cDNA molecules each received unique molecular identifiers. In TCRdb, the RACE reads were re-called with MiXCR into one record per CDR3 protein. The table lists roughly 50,000 distinct CDR3 sequences, 9.5% to 11% of them singletons. This clonotype was obtained from a woman aged 40 to 55 with alopecia areata. Some clones in this sample may be carry-over from other donors' samples. The V gene is TRBV7-8, the J gene TRBJ2-5; D call uncertain. Sequences were derived from whole blood, sampled in connection with sensitization to the hapten diphenylcyclopropenone (DPC). CDR3 bases: TGTGCCAGCAGAAAGCCCCTGGAGACCCAGTACTTC. Translating it yields CASRKPLETQYF.